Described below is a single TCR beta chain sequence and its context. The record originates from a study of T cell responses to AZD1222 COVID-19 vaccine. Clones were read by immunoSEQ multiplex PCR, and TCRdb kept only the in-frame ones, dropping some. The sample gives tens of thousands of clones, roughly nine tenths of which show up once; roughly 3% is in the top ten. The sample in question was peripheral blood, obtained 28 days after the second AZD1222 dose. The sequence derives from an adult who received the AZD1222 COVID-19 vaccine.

Written as DNA, the CDR3 is TGCGCCAGCAGCCAACTACCTCCGGGACAGGGGGCTACTAATGAAAAACTGTTTTTT. Protein product: CASSQLPPGQGATNEKLFF. J is TRBJ1-4 and V is TRBV5-1; 12 positions match TRBD1. V trimming: 4 bases; J trimming: 2 bases; junction bases outside the gene matches: 12. Germline V lookup: CDR1 SGHRS, CDR2 YFSETQ. The CDR3 loop spans 19 amino acids.